This record covers a single T cell receptor beta chain. This clone was detected only a few times. The target of this receptor is not known. Base-call qualities are not available, and no considerably larger clone is one nucleotide away. This sample is drawn from a study of sequential checkpoint blockade in melanoma (dated by TCRdb to between 2019 and 2020). Study-wide context: Patients were randomized 1:1 to first-line nivolumab followed by ipilimumab (arm A) or ipilimumab followed by nivolumab (arm B). Maintenance nivolumab came after each of the two trial sequences. Overall results and qualifications from the work: Validation of the response-prediction model combining TCR metrics and mutation burden is needed in larger, independent patient cohorts.

From the cysteine through the phenylalanine, the CDR3 covers 14 amino acids. CDR3 DNA is the only sequence kept; it has 42 bases, read in frame from the first base. CDR1 and CDR2 are read off the germline V gene as MDHEN and SYDVKM. V and J are truncated by 4 bases and 3 bases respectively, leaving an intervening sequence of 9 bases. The immunoSEQ Assay was used to immunosequence TCRbeta CDR3 regions from genomic DNA. Prior to high-throughput sequencing, genomic DNA was amplified by bias-controlled multiplex PCR. The study's own analysis went as follows. To quantify the absolute abundance of each unique TCRbeta CDR3 region, the sequences were collapsed and filtered. Clonality, defined as 1 minus Pielou's evenness, was calculated using only productive rearrangements. A previously published method was used to identify clones whose frequencies were significantly greater in on-treatment samples than in baseline samples. TCRdb carries this immuneACCESS record with in-frame sequences only. Its versions omit some clonotypes, under half of them owing to an unresolved V gene in the studies checked, with the rest unexplained. The V and J calls and the clone size are those of that table, but D and trimming were determined from the DNA. Within this sample are roughly 13,000 clones, with 60% to 75% of them counted one time only. 20% to 25% of the sample belongs to the ten largest clones.

The treatment or condition label here, explained by the study, means: randomized to nivolumab then ipilimumab (arm A) or the reverse (arm B). Prior DNA-damaging chemotherapy had not been received by any trial patient. Thawed PBMCs were sorted on a FACS Aria II flow cytometer to isolate live CD3+CD8+ cells negative for CD19 and CD56. CheckMate 064, a randomized, open-label phase II trial of sequential checkpoint blockade, was the source of the samples, all of which came from patients with melanoma. Peripheral blood mononuclear cells were obtained through leukapheresis, purified using Ficoll-Paque, and frozen in human serum containing approximately 9.1% DMSO. Immediately after sorting, the purity of the sorted blood CD3+CD8+ cells was confirmed to be >95%, and DNA was then extracted.

The V gene is TRBV28 and the J gene is TRBJ1-4; TRBD1 could be the D gene, as 6 bases match. The receptor was derived from a human donor with melanoma. The sequencing used CD8+ T cells sorted from blood (inferred from file names), collected from a patient given nivolumab and ipilimumab in sequence. CDR3 region: CASSYRQANEKLFF. The nucleotide sequence reads as follows: TGTGCCAGCAGTTACCGACAGGCTAATGAAAAACTGTTTTTT.